This T cell receptor (beta chain) derives from a study of cytomegalovirus exposure and HLA in healthy donors. Looking at the study overall: Of the donors genotyped, about 410 in all, about 81% fell in the Caucasian-associated ancestry cluster. General study results and limits: Roughly uniform depth of sequencing across donors was assumed in presence/absence analyses. A link between a missense DCLRE1C variant and TCR beta V- and J-gene trimming emerged from a later analysis.

Concerning this clone itself: Its cognate antigen is unknown.

At the time of sampling, donors were nominally healthy, though unrecorded immune exposures were likely. In the PCR, 60 Vbeta and 13 Jbeta primers were used. This table comes from immunoSEQ multiplex PCR, and its TCRdb copy is limited to in-frame clones, with some not included. Seen here are 150,000 to 200,000 clones, roughly 80% observed once, and the top ten hold 9% to 10%. The receptor was isolated from a man in his late teens or twenties in good health and CMV-seropositive. Input material: PBMCs.

The CDR3 loop is CASKTSGASDTQYF. The CDR3 DNA is TGCGCCAGCAAGACTAGTGGGGCTTCGGATACGCAGTATTTT. This chain links TRBV5-1 with TRBJ2-3; D perhaps matches TRBD2 (6 bases). This CDR3 comprises 14 residues. Trimming stripped 6 bases from V and 6 bases from J, with 17 bases between. Germline CDR1 and CDR2: SGHRS and YFSETQ.